The rows below give T cell receptor beta chains drawn from one sample of a study of control samples from healthy donors and cancer patients. Here immunoSEQ multiplex PCR was the method, and the copy in TCRdb shows in-frame clones only, minus some. The data show around 140,000 clones, 90% to 95% seen once. The sample was blood. The receptors derive from a man in his forties in good health. CDR3s include the opening cysteine and the closing phenylalanine or tryptophan. The order of the fields is clone size, CDR3 length, J gene, D gene, V gene, CDR3 DNA, CDR3 protein. D genes are given only for firm matches. Some rows have no size entry. The others give once, few or many, or a class for an expanded clone.

>NA|15|TRBJ2-6|NA|TRBV13
TGTGCCAGCAGCTTTAGGAGCCCTGGGGCCAACGTCCTGACTTTC
CASSFRSPGANVLTF
>NA|15|TRBJ1-1|TRBD1|TRBV27
TGTGCCAGCAGGCACCGGGACAGGGGGAACACTGAAGCTTTCTTT
CASRHRDRGNTEAFF
>NA|13|TRBJ1-2|NA|TRBV25-1
TGTGCCAGTTCTGACACCCGCCGGGATGGCTACACCTTC
CASSDTRRDGYTF
>once|16|TRBJ2-7|NA|TRBV2
TGTGCCAGCAGTGAAGGGGGTTGGCGCCCAACCTACGAGCAGTACTTC
CASSEGGWRPTYEQYF
>once|13|TRBJ1-2|NA|TRBV9
TGTGCCAGCAGCGTAGAGGGGAGCTATGGCTACACCTTC
CASSVEGSYGYTF
>NA|15|TRBJ2-2|NA|TRBV5-4
TGTGCCAGCAGCTCCCCCGCTTCTCGGATCGGGGAGCTGTTTTTT
CASSSPASRIGELFF
>NA|16|TRBJ2-6|NA|TRBV5-1
TGCGCCAGCAGCTTGGCCGAGGGAACTGGGGCCAACGTCCTGACTTTC
CASSLAEGTGANVLTF
>NA|18|TRBJ2-6|NA|TRBV14
TGTGCCAGCAGCCATATTCCGGGACACTCCTCTGGGGCCAACGTCCTGACTTTC
CASSHIPGHSSGANVLTF
>NA|14|TRBJ2-1|NA|TRBV24-1
TGTGCCACCAGTGCTACAGGGAGCAACAATGAGCAGTTCTTC
CATSATGSNNEQFF
>NA|15|TRBJ2-1|TRBD1|TRBV9
TGTGCCAGCAGCGTAGACAGGGGGAAATACAATGAGCAGTTCTTC
CASSVDRGKYNEQFF
>NA|13|TRBJ1-1|NA|TRBV6-2/TRBV6-3
TGTGCCAGCAGTTACTCGTCTCACACTGAAGCTTTCTTT
CASSYSSHTEAFF
>NA|14|TRBJ1-1|TRBD1|TRBV11-2
TGTGCCAGCAGCTTAGAGGCAGGGGGTTCTGAAGCTTTCTTT
CASSLEAGGSEAFF
>NA|16|TRBJ2-5|TRBD1|TRBV9
TGTGCCAGCAGCGCGTCCGGGACAGGGAGAGCAGAGACCCAGTACTTC
CASSASGTGRAETQYF
>NA|13|TRBJ1-1|NA|TRBV7-9
TGTGCCAGCAGCGGTGGATGGGACACTGAAGCTTTCTTT
CASSGGWDTEAFF
>NA|14|TRBJ2-7|TRBD2|TRBV5-6
TGTGCCAGCAGCTTCCGAGCGGGGAACTACGAGCAGTACTTC
CASSFRAGNYEQYF
>NA|14|TRBJ1-5|NA|TRBV28
TGTGCCAGCAGTTTATGGGCAGTTAATCAGCCCCAGCATTTT
CASSLWAVNQPQHF
>NA|16|TRBJ2-5|TRBD2|TRBV18
TGTGCCAGCTCACCAATTGTAACTAGCGGGGAAGAGACCCAGTACTTC
CASSPIVTSGEETQYF
>NA|14|TRBJ2-2|NA|TRBV7-8
TGTGCCAGTTCCGGGACACCAAACACCGGGGAGCTGTTTTTT
CASSGTPNTGELFF
>once|16|TRBJ2-1|NA|TRBV3-1/TRBV3-2
TGTGCCAGCAGCAGTCCCAGGGTAACGAGGTACAATGAGCAGTTCTTC
CASSSPRVTRYNEQFF
>NA|14|TRBJ1-4|NA|TRBV10-3
TGTGCCATCAGATCGGGAGTGAGGAATGAAAAACTGTTTTTT
CAIRSGVRNEKLFF
>NA|14|TRBJ2-2|NA|TRBV10-3
TGTGCCATCAGTGAGTTGTCCGGAACCGGGGAGCTGTTTTTT
CAISELSGTGELFF
>NA|14|TRBJ1-1|NA|TRBV10-3
TGTGCCATCACCCCGGACAGAGAGAACACTGAAGCTTTCTTT
CAITPDRENTEAFF
>once|15|TRBJ1-6|NA|TRBV3-1/TRBV3-2
TGTGCCAGCAGTCAGTTAACGGTAGCGAATTCACCCCTCCACTTT
CASSQLTVANSPLHF
>NA|12|TRBJ1-1|NA|TRBV10-3
TGTGCCATCAGTCGGACGAACACTGAAGCTTTCTTT
CAISRTNTEAFF
>NA|15|TRBJ2-7|TRBD1|TRBV3-1/TRBV3-2
TGTGCCAGCAGCCCTACAAGACAGGGCCCCTACGAGCAGTACTTC
CASSPTRQGPYEQYF
>NA|16|TRBJ2-7|TRBD2|TRBV9
TGTGCCAGCAGCGTAGGTAGTAGCGGGAGTATAAACGAGCAGTACTTC
CASSVGSSGSINEQYF
>NA|12|TRBJ2-3|NA|TRBV10-3
TGTGCCATCCATATCCCCCCAGATACGCAGTATTTT
CAIHIPPDTQYF
>once|15|TRBJ1-2|NA|TRBV25-1
TGTGCCAGCAGTGAATTGGGTCTAACAGGATATGGCTACACCTTC
CASSELGLTGYGYTF
>NA|14|TRBJ1-4|NA|TRBV30
TGTGCCTGGAGTGTAAACAGGGCGGAGGAAAAACTGTTTTTT
CAWSVNRAEEKLFF
>NA|14|TRBJ1-1|NA|TRBV4-2
TGTGCCAGCAGTCGAGGGGGAATGAACACTGAAGCTTTCTTT
CASSRGGMNTEAFF
>once|13|TRBJ2-1|NA|TRBV9
TGTGCCAGCAGCGTAGACGCCTACAATGAGCAGTTCTTC
CASSVDAYNEQFF
>few|14|TRBJ1-5|NA|TRBV28
TGTGCCAGCGCGTGGCAATCCCACAATCAGCCCCAGCATTTT
CASAWQSHNQPQHF
>NA|13|TRBJ2-7|NA|TRBV24-1
TGTGCCACCAGTGATTTGAACTACTACGAGCAGTACTTC
CATSDLNYYEQYF
>NA|19|TRBJ1-2|TRBD1|TRBV4-3
TGCGCCAGCAGCCAAGATCTGGGACAGGGCGAAAAGGCTAACTATGGCTACACCTTC
CASSQDLGQGEKANYGYTF
>NA|15|TRBJ2-7|TRBD1|TRBV9
TGTGCCAGCAGCCCTAGGACAGGGTTTGTCTCCGAGCAGTACTTC
CASSPRTGFVSEQYF
>NA|15|TRBJ1-2|TRBD1|TRBV15
TGTGCCACCAGCAGTGGACAGGGAGCTAACTATGGCTACACCTTC
CATSSGQGANYGYTF
>NA|15|TRBJ2-7|TRBD1|TRBV5-1
TGCGCCAGCAGCTTGGCCGGGACAGGGGTCTACGAGCAGTACTTC
CASSLAGTGVYEQYF
>NA|17|TRBJ1-6|NA|TRBV20-1
TGCAGTGCTAGTAACTTCGGGGCAGTAGGACGTAATTCACCCCTCCACTTT
CSASNFGAVGRNSPLHF
>NA|13|TRBJ1-6|NA|TRBV11-2
TGTGCCAGCAGCTTACCCTTTCGGTATCTTCTCCACTTT
CASSLPFRYLLHF
>NA|15|TRBJ1-2|NA|TRBV4-1
TGCGCCAGCAGCCAAGTGAGGGGATCTAACTATGGCTACACCTTC
CASSQVRGSNYGYTF